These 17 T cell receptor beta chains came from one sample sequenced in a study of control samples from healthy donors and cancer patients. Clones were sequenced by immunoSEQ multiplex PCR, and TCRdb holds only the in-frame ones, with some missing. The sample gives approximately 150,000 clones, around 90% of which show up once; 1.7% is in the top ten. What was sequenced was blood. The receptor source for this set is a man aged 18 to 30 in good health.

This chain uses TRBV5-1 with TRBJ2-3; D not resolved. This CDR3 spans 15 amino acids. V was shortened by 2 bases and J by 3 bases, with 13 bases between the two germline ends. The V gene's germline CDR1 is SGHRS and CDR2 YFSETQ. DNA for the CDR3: TGCGCCAGCAGCTTTCCTAGTTCACGAACAGATACGCAGTATTTT. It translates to CASSFPSSRTDTQYF.

In DNA form, the CDR3 reads TGTGCCAGCAGCCAAGATCTGGATAGCGGGAAAGAGACCCAGTACTTC. Encoded protein: CASSQDLDSGKETQYF. V usage is TRBV3-1 (or the pseudogene TRBV3-2) and J usage is TRBJ2-5, with TRBD2 identical over 8 bases. The CDR3 runs 16 residues. Germline loops: CDR1 LGHDT, CDR2 YNNKEL (reference sequence). With 0 bases clipped from V and 3 bases from J, the junction kept 6 bases outside the gene matches.

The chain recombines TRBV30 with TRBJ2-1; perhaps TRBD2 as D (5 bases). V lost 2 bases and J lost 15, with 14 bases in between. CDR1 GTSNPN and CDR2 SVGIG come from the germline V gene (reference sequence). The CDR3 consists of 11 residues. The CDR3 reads CAWSIPGRRFF. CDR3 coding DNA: TGTGCCTGGAGTATACCGGGAAGGCGGTTCTTC.

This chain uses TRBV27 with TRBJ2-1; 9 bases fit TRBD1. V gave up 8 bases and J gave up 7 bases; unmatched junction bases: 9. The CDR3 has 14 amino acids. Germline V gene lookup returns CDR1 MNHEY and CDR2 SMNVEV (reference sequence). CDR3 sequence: CASSIDRGKNEQFF. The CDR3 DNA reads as TGTGCCAGCTCGATCGACAGGGGGAAAAATGAGCAGTTCTTC.

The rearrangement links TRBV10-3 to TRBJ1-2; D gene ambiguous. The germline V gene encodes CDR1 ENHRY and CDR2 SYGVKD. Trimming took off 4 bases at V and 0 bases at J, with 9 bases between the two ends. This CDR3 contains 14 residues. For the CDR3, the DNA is TGTGCCATCAGTGTCGGGATTCCTAACTATGGCTACACCTTC. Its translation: CAISVGIPNYGYTF.

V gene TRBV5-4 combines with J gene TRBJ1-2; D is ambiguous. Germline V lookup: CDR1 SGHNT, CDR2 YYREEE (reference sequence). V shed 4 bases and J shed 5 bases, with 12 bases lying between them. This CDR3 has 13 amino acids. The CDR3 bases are TGTGCCAGCAGCCTAATAGAGGGATATGGCTACACCTTC. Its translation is CASSLIEGYGYTF. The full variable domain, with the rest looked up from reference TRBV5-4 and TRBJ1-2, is ETGVTQSPTHLIKTRGQQVTLRCSSQSGHNTVSWYQQALGQGPQFIFQYYREEENGRGNFPPRFSGLQFPNYSSELNVNALELDDSALYLCASSLIEGYGYTFGSGTRLTVV.

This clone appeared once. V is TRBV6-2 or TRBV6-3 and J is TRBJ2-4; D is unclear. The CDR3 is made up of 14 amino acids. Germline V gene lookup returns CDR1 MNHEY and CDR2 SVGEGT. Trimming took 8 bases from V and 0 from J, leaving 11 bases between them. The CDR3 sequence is CASGRGLAKNIQYF. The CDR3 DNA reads TGTGCCAGCGGCCGCGGTTTAGCCAAAAACATTCAGTACTTC.

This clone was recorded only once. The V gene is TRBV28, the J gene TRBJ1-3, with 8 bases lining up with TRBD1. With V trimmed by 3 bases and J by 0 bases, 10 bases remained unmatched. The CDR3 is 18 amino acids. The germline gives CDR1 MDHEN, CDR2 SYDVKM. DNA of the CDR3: TGTGCCAGCAGTTTTTTGAGCCCTGACAGGGGCTCTGGAAACACCATATATTTT. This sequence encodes CASSFLSPDRGSGNTIYF.

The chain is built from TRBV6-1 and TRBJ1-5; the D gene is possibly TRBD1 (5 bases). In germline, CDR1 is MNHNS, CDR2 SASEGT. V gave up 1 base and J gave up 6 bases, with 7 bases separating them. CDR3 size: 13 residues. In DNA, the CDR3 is TGTGCCAGCAGTGAAGAGGGGTTTCAGCCCCAGCATTTT. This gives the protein CASSEEGFQPQHF.

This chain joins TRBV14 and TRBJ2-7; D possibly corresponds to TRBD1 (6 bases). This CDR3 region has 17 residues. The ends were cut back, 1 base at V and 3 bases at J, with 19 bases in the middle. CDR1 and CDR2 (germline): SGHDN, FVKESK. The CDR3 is CASSQAPTGKGDYEQYF. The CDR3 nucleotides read TGTGCCAGCAGCCAAGCTCCTACAGGGAAGGGAGACTACGAGCAGTACTTC.

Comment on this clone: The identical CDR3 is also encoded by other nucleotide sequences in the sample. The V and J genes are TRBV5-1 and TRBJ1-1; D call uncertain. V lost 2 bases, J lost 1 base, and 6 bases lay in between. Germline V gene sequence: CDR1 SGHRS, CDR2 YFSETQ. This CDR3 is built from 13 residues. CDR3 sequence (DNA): TGCGCCAGCAGCTTCAACAGGAACACTGAAGCTTTCTTT. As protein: CASSFNRNTEAFF.

The chain's CDR3 is CASSLGDPRYNEQFF. The CDR3 DNA reads as TGTGCCAGCAGCTTAGGCGACCCACGGTACAATGAGCAGTTCTTC. The chain carries TRBV11-3 and TRBJ2-1, with D uncertain. The CDR3 extends over 15 amino acids. V shed 1 base and J shed 4 bases, with 11 bases lying between them. Germline V gene data show CDR1 as SGHNT and CDR2 as YENEEA.

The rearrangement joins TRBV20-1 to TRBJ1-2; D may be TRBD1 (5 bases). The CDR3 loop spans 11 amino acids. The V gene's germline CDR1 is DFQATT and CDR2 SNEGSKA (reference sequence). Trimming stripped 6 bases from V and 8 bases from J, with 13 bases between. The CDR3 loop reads CSAGDRRGYTF. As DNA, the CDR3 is TGCAGTGCCGGGGACCGGAGGGGCTACACCTTC.

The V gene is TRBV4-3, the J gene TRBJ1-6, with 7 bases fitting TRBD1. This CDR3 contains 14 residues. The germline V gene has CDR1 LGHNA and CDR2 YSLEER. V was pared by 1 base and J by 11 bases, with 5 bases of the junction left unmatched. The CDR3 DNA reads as TGCGCCAGCAGCCAAGGGGCAGGGGGTACACCCCTCCACTTT. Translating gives CASSQGAGGTPLHF.

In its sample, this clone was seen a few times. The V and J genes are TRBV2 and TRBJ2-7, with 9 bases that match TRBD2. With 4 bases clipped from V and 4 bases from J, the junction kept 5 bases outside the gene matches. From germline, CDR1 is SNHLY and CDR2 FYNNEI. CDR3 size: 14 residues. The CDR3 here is CASSGSGGQYEQYF. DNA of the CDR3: TGTGCCAGCAGTGGGAGCGGGGGGCAATACGAGCAGTACTTC.

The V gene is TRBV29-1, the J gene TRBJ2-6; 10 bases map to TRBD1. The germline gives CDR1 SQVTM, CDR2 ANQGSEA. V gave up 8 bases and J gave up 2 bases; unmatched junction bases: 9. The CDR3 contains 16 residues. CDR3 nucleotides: TGCAGCATCCGGGACAGGGGTGTTCCTGGGGCCAACGTCCTGACTTTC. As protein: CSIRDRGVPGANVLTF.

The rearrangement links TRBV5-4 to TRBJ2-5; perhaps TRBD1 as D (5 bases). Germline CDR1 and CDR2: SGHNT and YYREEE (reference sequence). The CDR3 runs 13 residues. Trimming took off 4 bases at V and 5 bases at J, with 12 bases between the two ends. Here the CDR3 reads CASSRDSYETQYF. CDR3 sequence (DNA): TGTGCCAGCAGCCGCGACAGTTACGAGACCCAGTACTTC.